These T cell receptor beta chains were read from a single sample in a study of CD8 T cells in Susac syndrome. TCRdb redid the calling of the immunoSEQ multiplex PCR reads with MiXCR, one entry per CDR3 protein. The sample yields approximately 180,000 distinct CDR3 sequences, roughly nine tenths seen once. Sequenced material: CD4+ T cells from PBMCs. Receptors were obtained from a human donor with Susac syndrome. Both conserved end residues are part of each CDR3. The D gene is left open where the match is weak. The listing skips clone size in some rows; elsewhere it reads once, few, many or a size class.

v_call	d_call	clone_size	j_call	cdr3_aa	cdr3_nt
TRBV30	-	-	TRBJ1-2	CAWSVGVGGYTF	TGTGCCTGGAGTGTAGGGGTCGGCGGCTACACCTTC
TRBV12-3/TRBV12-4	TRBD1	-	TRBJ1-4	CASSETGGSNEKLFF	TGTGCCAGCAGTGAGACAGGGGGCTCGAATGAAAAACTGTTTTTT
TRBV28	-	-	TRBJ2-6	CASSSDSLTGANVLTF	TGTGCCAGCAGTTCGGACAGCTTAACTGGGGCCAACGTCCTGACTTTC
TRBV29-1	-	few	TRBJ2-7	CSVGQGAYEQYF	TGCAGCGTTGGGCAGGGAGCCTACGAGCAGTACTTC
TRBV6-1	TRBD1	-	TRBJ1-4	CASSPRQGRNEKLFF	TGTGCCAGCAGTCCGCGACAGGGAAGGAATGAAAAACTGTTTTTT
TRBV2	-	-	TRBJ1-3	CASRPPDGRSGNTIYF	TGTGCCAGCAGGCCCCCCGATGGACGCTCTGGAAACACCATATATTTT
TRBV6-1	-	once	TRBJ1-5	CASSDGLGVGQPQHF	TGTGCCAGCAGTGATGGGCTGGGGGTAGGACAGCCCCAGCATTTT
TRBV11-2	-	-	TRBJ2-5	CASSLDYRGEETQYF	TGTGCCAGCAGCTTAGATTATAGGGGGGAGGAGACCCAGTACTTC
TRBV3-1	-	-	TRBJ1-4	CASSQGPPGQPGWGEKLFF	TGTGCCAGCAGCCAAGGACCACCGGGACAACCCGGTTGGGGTGAAAAACTGTTTTTT
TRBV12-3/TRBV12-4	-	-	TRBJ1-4	CASSPRAGWDEKLFF	TGTGCCAGCAGTCCCCGGGCAGGGTGGGATGAAAAACTGTTTTTT
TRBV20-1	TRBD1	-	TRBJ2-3	CSADRSDTQYF	TGCAGTGCGGACAGGTCAGATACGCAGTATTTT
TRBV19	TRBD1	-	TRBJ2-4	CASSGDRVIKNIQYF	TGTGCCAGTAGTGGGGACAGGGTCATAAAAAACATTCAGTACTTC
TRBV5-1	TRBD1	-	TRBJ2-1	CASSLYLSGQGGDEQFF	TGCGCCAGCAGCTTGTATTTGTCCGGACAGGGAGGAGATGAGCAGTTCTTC
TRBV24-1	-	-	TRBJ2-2	CATEDTLGTGELFF	TGTGCCACCGAGGACACTTTGGGGACCGGGGAGCTGTTTTTT
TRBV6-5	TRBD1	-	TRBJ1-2	CASSPGQGWYGYTF	TGTGCCAGCAGCCCGGGACAGGGATGGTATGGCTACACCTTC
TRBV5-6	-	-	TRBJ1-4	CASSAWGGSNEKLFF	TGTGCCAGCAGCGCTTGGGGTGGCTCTAATGAAAAACTGTTTTTT
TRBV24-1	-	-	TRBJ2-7	CATRGEGQVEASYEQYF	TGTGCCACCAGAGGGGAGGGACAGGTCGAAGCTTCCTACGAGCAGTACTTC
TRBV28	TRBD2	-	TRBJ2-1	CATSGTSGSYNEQFF	TGTGCCACCTCCGGGACTAGCGGGAGCTACAATGAGCAGTTCTTC
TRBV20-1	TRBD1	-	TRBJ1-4	CSARSDRPTNEKLFF	TGCAGTGCTAGGTCGGACAGGCCAACTAATGAAAAACTGTTTTTT
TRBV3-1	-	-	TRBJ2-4	CASSQAGDKNIQYF	TGTGCCAGCAGCCAAGCCGGGGACAAAAACATTCAGTACTTC
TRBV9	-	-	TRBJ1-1	CASSVVQGTNTEAFF	TGTGCCAGCAGCGTAGTCCAAGGAACGAACACTGAAGCTTTCTTT
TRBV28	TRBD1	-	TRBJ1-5	CASMDRFNQPQHF	TGTGCCAGCATGGACAGGTTCAATCAGCCCCAGCATTTT
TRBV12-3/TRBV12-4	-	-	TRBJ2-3	CASRELSDGNTQYF	TGTGCCAGCAGGGAACTCTCGGACGGAAATACGCAGTATTTT
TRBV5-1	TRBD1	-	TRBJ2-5	CASSLIGQARQETQYF	TGCGCCAGCAGCTTAATAGGACAGGCACGCCAAGAGACCCAGTACTTC
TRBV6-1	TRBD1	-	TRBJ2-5	CASSGTGDPMETQYF	TGTGCCAGCAGTGGGACAGGGGACCCAATGGAGACCCAGTACTTC
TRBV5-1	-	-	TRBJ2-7	CASSPSDRMSERYF	TGCGCCAGCAGCCCGTCAGACCGCATGAGTGAAAGGTACTTC
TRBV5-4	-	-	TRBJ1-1	CASSSANRGNTEAFF	TGTGCCAGCAGCTCCGCTAATCGGGGTAACACTGAAGCTTTCTTT
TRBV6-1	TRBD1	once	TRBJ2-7	CASSKGTGEAEQYF	TGTGCCAGCAGTAAAGGGACAGGGGAGGCCGAGCAGTACTTC
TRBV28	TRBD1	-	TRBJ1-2	CASSLVAAGGIHGYTF	TGTGCCAGCAGTTTAGTGGCGGCAGGGGGCATCCATGGCTACACCTTC
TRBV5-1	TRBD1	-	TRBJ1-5	CASSLPRQGGNQPQHF	TGCGCCAGCAGCTTACCCCGACAGGGGGGGAATCAGCCCCAGCATTTT
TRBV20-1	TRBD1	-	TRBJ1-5	CSARDQTGSHQPQHF	TGCAGTGCTAGAGACCAGACAGGGAGTCATCAGCCCCAGCATTTT
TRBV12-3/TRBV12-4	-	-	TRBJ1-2	CASSVRESYGYTF	TGTGCCAGCAGTGTCCGGGAGAGCTATGGCTACACCTTC
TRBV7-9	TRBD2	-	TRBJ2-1	CASSPRTSGKYNEQFF	TGTGCCAGCAGCCCGAGGACTAGCGGGAAATACAATGAGCAGTTCTTC
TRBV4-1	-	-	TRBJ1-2	CASSQAEGNLNYGYTF	TGCGCCAGCAGCCAAGCCGAAGGGAACCTCAACTATGGCTACACCTTC
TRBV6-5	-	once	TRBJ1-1	CASSYYGERSTEAFF	TGTGCCAGCAGTTACTATGGAGAAAGGAGCACTGAAGCTTTCTTT
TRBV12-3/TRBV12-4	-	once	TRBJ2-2	CASSFMRGDTGELFF	TGTGCCAGCAGTTTTATGCGGGGAGACACCGGGGAGCTGTTTTTT
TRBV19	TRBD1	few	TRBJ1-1	CASRQGGMNTEAFF	TGTGCCAGTCGACAGGGGGGCATGAACACTGAAGCTTTCTTT
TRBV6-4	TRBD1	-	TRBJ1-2	CASRKDRDSFGYTF	TGTGCCAGCAGGAAGGACAGGGATTCCTTTGGCTACACCTTC
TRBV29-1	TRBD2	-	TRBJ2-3	CSVEDTGTSGGYTDTQYF	TGCAGCGTTGAAGATACTGGGACTAGCGGGGGATACACAGATACGCAGTATTTT
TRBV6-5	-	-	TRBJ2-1	CASSLKILGEQFF	TGTGCCAGCAGCCTAAAAATTCTGGGGGAGCAGTTCTTC
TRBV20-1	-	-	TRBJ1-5	CSARDRVGQPQHF	TGCAGTGCTAGAGACAGGGTAGGGCAGCCCCAGCATTTT
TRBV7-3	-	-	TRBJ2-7	CASSLSGLAGPYEQYF	TGTGCCAGCAGCTTAAGTGGGCTAGCTGGGCCCTACGAGCAGTACTTC
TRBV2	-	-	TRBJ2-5	CATGAGVGRETQYF	TGTGCCACCGGGGCAGGAGTAGGGAGAGAGACCCAGTACTTC
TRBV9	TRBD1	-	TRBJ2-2	CASSPGTGDPNTGELFF	TGTGCCAGCAGCCCTGGGACAGGCGACCCGAACACCGGGGAGCTGTTTTTT
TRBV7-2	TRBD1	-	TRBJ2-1	CASSLASGQKYNEQFF	TGTGCCAGCAGCTTAGCTTCGGGACAGAAGTACAATGAGCAGTTCTTC
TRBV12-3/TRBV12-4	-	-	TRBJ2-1	CASCNGTNRLNNEQFF	TGTGCCAGCTGTAACGGGACCAATAGATTAAACAATGAGCAGTTCTTC
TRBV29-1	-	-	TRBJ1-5	CSASWGDQPQHF	TGCAGCGCTAGCTGGGGGGATCAGCCCCAGCATTTT
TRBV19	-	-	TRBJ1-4	CASSMDSEKLFF	TGTGCCAGTAGTATGGATAGTGAAAAACTGTTTTTT
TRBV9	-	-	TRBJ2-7	CASSVGPREYEQYF	TGTGCCAGCAGCGTAGGGCCAAGGGAGTACGAGCAGTACTTC
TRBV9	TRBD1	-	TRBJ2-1	CASSPGQGRNNEQFF	TGTGCCAGCAGCCCCGGACAGGGGAGGAACAATGAGCAGTTCTTC
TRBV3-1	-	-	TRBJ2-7	CASSQFRRQGYEQYF	TGTGCCAGCAGCCAATTCCGGAGGCAGGGGTACGAGCAGTACTTC
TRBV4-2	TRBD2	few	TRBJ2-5	CASSQDKRGGRETQYF	TGTGCCAGCAGCCAAGATAAGCGGGGGGGCCGAGAGACCCAGTACTTC